This TCR beta chain was captured by sequencing in a study of blood T cell repertoires in COVID-19. This CDR3 has 13 residues. CDR1 and CDR2 (germline): KGHDR, SFDVKD. V lost 9 bases and J lost 7; bases outside the gene matches: 5. Assay: immunoSEQ multiplex PCR; the TCRdb copy retains only in-frame clones and omits some. The table records approximately 200,000 clones, approximately 90% of them present only once. Sequences were obtained from peripheral blood. This rearrangement joins TRBV24-1 to TRBJ2-1; 10 nucleotides match TRBD1. This sequence originates from a man in his 70s with acute or convalescent COVID-19. CDR3 amino acids: CATEGQGKNEQFF. DNA for the CDR3: TGTGCCACCGAGGGACAGGGGAAGAATGAGCAGTTCTTC.